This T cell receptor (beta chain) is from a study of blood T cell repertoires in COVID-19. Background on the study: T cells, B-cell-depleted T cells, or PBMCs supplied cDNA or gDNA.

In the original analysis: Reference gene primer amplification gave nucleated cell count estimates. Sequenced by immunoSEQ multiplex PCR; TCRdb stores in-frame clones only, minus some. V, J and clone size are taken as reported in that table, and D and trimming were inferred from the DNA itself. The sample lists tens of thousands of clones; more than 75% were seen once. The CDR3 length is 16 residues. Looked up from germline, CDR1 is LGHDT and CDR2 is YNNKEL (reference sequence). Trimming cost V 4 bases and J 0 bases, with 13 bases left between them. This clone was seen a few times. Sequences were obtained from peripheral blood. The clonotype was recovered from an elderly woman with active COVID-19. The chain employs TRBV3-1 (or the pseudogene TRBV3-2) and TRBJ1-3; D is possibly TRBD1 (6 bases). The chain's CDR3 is CASSPRTVSSGNTIYF. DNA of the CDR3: TGTGCCAGCAGCCCAAGGACAGTTAGCTCTGGAAACACCATATATTTT.